This TCR beta chain originates from a study of blood T cell repertoires in COVID-19. Across the study: From the United States, Italy and Spain came samples of acute and convalescent COVID-19.

In the original analysis: Reference gene primer amplification gave nucleated cell count estimates. Some clones are missing from TCRdb's copy, which holds only in-frame ones; the method was immunoSEQ multiplex PCR. V, J and clone size were drawn from that table, and D and trimming were deduced from the DNA. Of some 73,000 clones detected, roughly 85% appear once; the ten largest clones hold 9.6%. Seattle cases were enrolled at active infection and followed longitudinally. The CDR3 runs to 15 residues. Germline values: CDR1 MNHEY, CDR2 SVGAGI. The V and J ends lost 6 bases and 2 bases, in that order; junction bases with no gene match: 4.

This clonotype was obtained from a man aged 45-65 years with COVID-19, enrolled during active disease. The V gene is TRBV6-5, the J gene TRBJ1-5; 10 bases match TRBD1. Material: peripheral blood. The CDR3 region has the DNA TGTGCCAGCAGATCCGGGACAGGGGGCAATCAGCCCCAGCATTTT. Translated, it gives CASRSGTGGNQPQHF.